What follows are 26 T cell receptor beta chains derived from one specimen sequenced in a study of CD8+ T cells in alopecia areata. Following extraction, RNA underwent reverse transcription to cDNA, which served as the sequencing template. Sequencing used immunoSEQ multiplex PCR; TCRdb keeps in-frame clones, though not all of them. The sample shows 200,000 or so clones, 45% to 70% of them seen only once. The sample was CD8+ T cells sorted from blood. Receptors were obtained from a human donor in good health.

The genes are TRBV4-1 and TRBJ2-3; tentative D call: TRBD2 (5 bases). Looked up from germline, CDR1 is MGHRA and CDR2 is YSYEKL. The CDR3 sequence is 16 residues long. Trimming took off 1 base at V and 0 bases at J, with 11 bases between the two ends. CDR3 region: CASSQASSPSTDTQYF. CDR3 DNA: TGCGCCAGCAGCCAAGCGTCTAGCCCTAGCACAGATACGCAGTATTTT.

In its sample, this clone was seen a few times. The CDR3 DNA follows: TGTGCCAGCGATCGGGGGGATCAGCCCCAGCATTTT. Its translation is CASDRGDQPQHF. This chain connects TRBV2 to TRBJ1-5; a possible D gene is TRBD1 (5 bases). Germline V gene lookup returns CDR1 SNHLY and CDR2 FYNNEI. Trimming removed 8 bases at V and 5 bases at J, with 10 bases between. The CDR3 length is 12 residues.

This clone was detected a few times. The chain carries TRBV5-6 and TRBJ2-7; TRBD1 aligns across 8 bases. CDR1 and CDR2 (germline): SGHDT, YYEEEE. The V and J ends lost 2 bases and 3 bases, in that order; junction bases with no gene match: 7. This CDR3 has 15 amino acids. In DNA form, the CDR3 reads TGTGCCAGCAGCTTAGGGACAGGTGGCCTCTACGAGCAGTACTTC. Translated: CASSLGTGGLYEQYF. The whole variable domain, remainder taken from reference TRBV5-6 and TRBJ2-7, is DAGVTQSPTHLIKTRGQQVTLRCSPKSGHDTVSWYQQALGQGPQFIFQYYEEEERQRGNFPDRFSGHQFPNYSSELNVNALLLGDSALYLCASSLGTGGLYEQYFGPGTRLTVT.

The CDR3 protein is CSVTPVGHLNTEAFF. CDR3 nucleotide sequence: TGCAGCGTTACCCCTGTAGGACACCTGAACACTGAAGCTTTCTTT. V usage is TRBV29-1 and J usage is TRBJ1-1, with a tentative D call TRBD1 (5 bases). Germline-derived CDR1 and CDR2 are SQVTM and ANQGSEA. The CDR3 is 15 residues long. Trimming took 5 bases from V and 0 from J, leaving 16 bases between them.

The chain links TRBV25-1 to TRBJ1-2, with D possibly TRBD1 on 5 matching bases. V was cut by 6 bases and J by 7 bases, with 12 bases left in between. The CDR3 loop spans 12 amino acids. Germline-derived CDR1 and CDR2 are MGHDK and SYGVNS. DNA for the CDR3: TGTGCCAGCAGGTTCCCGGGACGTGGCTACACCTTC. It codes for CASRFPGRGYTF.

A few counts support this clone. The rearrangement uses TRBV5-4 and TRBJ2-7; D gene ambiguous. V lost 1 base and J 0 bases, leaving 14 bases between the germline ends. The CDR3 is 16 residues long. Germline V gene lookup returns CDR1 SGHNT and CDR2 YYREEE (reference sequence). The CDR3 here is CASSLMLGGSSYEQYF. In DNA form, the CDR3 reads TGTGCCAGCAGCTTGATGCTAGGTGGAAGCTCCTACGAGCAGTACTTC.

CDR3 in DNA: TGTGCCAGCAGTGACCGCCTGGACAGGGGGCAGGACGAGACCCAGTACTTC. Residues: CASSDRLDRGQDETQYF. V and J are TRBV25-1 and TRBJ2-5; 11 bases line up with TRBD1. Germline CDR1 MGHDK, CDR2 SYGVNS. Trimming took 3 bases from V and 5 from J; bases not matched to a gene: 11. The CDR3 contains 17 residues.

This chain joins TRBV29-1 and TRBJ2-3; a weak D match, TRBD2 (6 bases). This CDR3 has 14 amino acids. Germline V CDR1 and CDR2: SQVTM, ANQGSEA. Trimming shortened V by 6 bases and J by 0 bases, and 13 bases separated the two germline ends. Written as DNA, the CDR3 is TGCAGCGTCCCCGGTGGGGGGAGCACAGATACGCAGTATTTT. Encoded protein: CSVPGGGSTDTQYF.

V gene TRBV7-9 combines with J gene TRBJ2-3, with 7 positions matching TRBD1. V gave up 5 bases and J gave up 6 bases; unmatched junction bases: 14. The CDR3 totals 16 residues. Germline assignment: CDR1 SEHNR and CDR2 FQNEAQ (reference sequence). The CDR3 DNA is TGTGCCAGCAGCCAGAGGGTGTCAGGGGGTACGGATACGCAGTATTTT. It codes for CASSQRVSGGTDTQYF.

This clone was observed a handful of times. The V and J genes are TRBV19 and TRBJ1-1; D remains ambiguous. Trimming cost V 5 bases and J 1 base, with 8 bases left between them. Per the germline V gene, CDR1 is LNHDA and CDR2 is SQIVND (reference sequence). CDR3 length equals 13 residues. CDR3 protein: CASSFTENTEAFF. The CDR3 DNA reads as TGTGCCAGTAGTTTTACAGAGAACACTGAAGCTTTCTTT.

The V call is TRBV27, the J call TRBJ1-6; TRBD1 might be the D (5 bases). V was trimmed by 2 bases and J by 15 bases, leaving 14 bases between them. Germline CDR1 and CDR2: MNHEY and SMNVEV (reference sequence). CDR3 length: 13 residues. As DNA, the CDR3 is TGTGCCAGCAGTTTACCCCTAGGAGGGGACCTCCACTTT. Its translation is CASSLPLGGDLHF.

As for this clone: Other DNA sequences within the sample encode an identical CDR3. The chain links TRBV7-9 to TRBJ2-5; D unclear. V was clipped by 1 base and J by 1 base, with 7 bases between them. CDR1 and CDR2 from the germline V gene are SEHNR and FQNEAQ (reference sequence). The CDR3 loop spans 14 amino acids. CDR3 sequence (DNA): TGTGCCAGCAGCTTAGTGGACGGCCAAGAGACCCAGTACTTC. It specifies CASSLVDGQETQYF. Drawing the rest from reference TRBV7-9 and TRBJ2-5, the complete variable domain is DTGVSQNPRHKITKRGQNVTFRCDPISEHNRLYWYRQTLGQGPEFLTYFQNEAQLEKSRLLSDRFSAERPKGSFSTLEIQRTEQGDSAMYLCASSLVDGQETQYFGPGTRLLVL.

The chain employs TRBV6-5 and TRBJ1-5, with TRBD1 as a possible D gene (5 bases). The V gene lost 8 bases and the J gene lost 4 bases, with 6 bases spanning the gap. The CDR3 spans 11 residues. Germline V gene sequence: CDR1 MNHEY, CDR2 SVGAGI. The CDR3 spells CASGGNQPQHF. CDR3 sequence (DNA): TGTGCCAGCGGGGGGAATCAGCCCCAGCATTTT.

The chain links TRBV30 to TRBJ1-2, with a tentative D call TRBD1 (5 bases). CDR3 length: 14 residues. V lost 2 bases and J lost 1, with 11 bases in between. Germline values: CDR1 GTSNPN, CDR2 SVGIG (reference sequence). The CDR3 region has the DNA TGTGCCTGGAGTAAACAGGCCTTTAACTATGGCTACACCTTC. As protein: CAWSKQAFNYGYTF. The entire variable domain, with the rest obtained from reference TRBV30 and TRBJ1-2, is as follows: SQTIHQWPATLVQPVGSPLSLECTVEGTSNPNLYWYRQAAGRGLQLLFYSVGIGQISSEVPQNLSASRPQDRQFILSSKKLLLSDSGFYLCAWSKQAFNYGYTFGSGTRLTVV.

The genes are TRBV4-1 and TRBJ2-2, with no clear D. Germline V gene data show CDR1 as MGHRA and CDR2 as YSYEKL. Trimming took 1 base from V and 5 from J, leaving 5 bases between them. CDR3 length: 13 residues. CDR3 DNA sequence: TGCGCCAGCAGCCAAGTTGAGACCGGGGAGCTGTTTTTT. This codes for CASSQVETGELFF.

This clone was found a few times. CDR3 DNA: TGTGCCAGCAACTACGGGGGTTCCACAGATACGCAGTATTTT. Amino acid sequence: CASNYGGSTDTQYF. The chain carries TRBV6-5 and TRBJ2-3; perhaps TRBD2 as D (6 bases). V was cut by 7 bases and J by 2 bases, with 13 bases left in between. CDR3 size: 14 residues. Germline V gives CDR1 MNHEY, CDR2 SVGAGI.

On this clone: At one end the junction does not follow the germline gene, possibly because of a read error. This chain joins TRBV13 and TRBJ2-5; no clear D gene. Per the germline V gene, CDR1 is PRHDT and CDR2 is FYEKMQ (reference sequence). The CDR3 is 13 residues long. The CDR3: CASSSDSREAQYF. CDR3 nucleotide sequence: TGTGCCAGCAGCTCCGACTCGAGAGAGGCCCAGTACTTC. The variable domain in full, completed from reference TRBV13 and TRBJ2-5, reads AAGVIQSPRHLIKEKRETATLKCYPIPRHDTVYWYQQGPGQDPQFLISFYEKMQSDKGSIPDRFSAQQFSDYHSELNMSSLELGDSALYFCASSSDSREAQYFGPGTRLLVL.

This clone was counted only a few times. This rearrangement joins TRBV11-3 to TRBJ2-2, with D unclear. The germline V gene encodes CDR1 SGHNT and CDR2 YENEEA. The CDR3 has 11 amino acids. V was trimmed by 10 bases and J by 4 bases, leaving 7 bases between them. This chain's CDR3 is CANWGTGELFF. Here the CDR3 DNA reads TGTGCCAACTGGGGCACCGGGGAGCTGTTTTTT.

There are a few counts of this clone. The chain uses TRBV6-6 and TRBJ2-2; D call uncertain. V lost 0 bases, J lost 3 bases, and 11 bases lay in between. Germline assignment: CDR1 MNHNY and CDR2 SVGAGI (reference sequence). There are 16 residues in the CDR3. CDR3 bases: TGTGCCAGCAGTTACTCTTGGGGTGGGGACACCGGGGAGCTGTTTTTT. Amino acids: CASSYSWGGDTGELFF.

The V and J genes are TRBV27 and TRBJ2-2; D is ambiguous. Germline V gene data show CDR1 as MNHEY and CDR2 as SMNVEV (reference sequence). The CDR3 is 15 amino acids. Trimming removed 10 bases at V and 2 bases at J, with 17 bases between. CDR3 in DNA: TGTGCCACAGCCCTTGGGCTGCAAAACACCGGGGAGCTGTTTTTT. It encodes CATALGLQNTGELFF.

J is TRBJ1-2 and V is TRBV2; possible D gene TRBD1, 6 bases. Trimming shortened V by 4 bases and J by 7 bases, and 7 bases separated the two germline ends. Germline CDR1 reads SNHLY; CDR2 reads FYNNEI. This CDR3 region has 11 residues. CDR3 in amino acids: CASSVGAGYTF. CDR3 DNA sequence: TGTGCCAGCAGTGTGGGGGCTGGCTACACCTTC.

The gene calls are TRBV30 and TRBJ1-2; 8 positions match TRBD1. CDR3 length equals 11 residues. Trimming took 8 bases from V and 7 from J; bases not matched to a gene: 6. Germline CDR1 and CDR2: GTSNPN and SVGIG (reference sequence). The CDR3 DNA sequence: TGTGCCGCGGACAGGGTTGGTGGCTACACCTTC. Its protein product is CAADRVGGYTF.

The chain links TRBV6-5 to TRBJ2-3; 10 nucleotides agree with TRBD2. The CDR3 has 15 residues. Unmatched junction bases numbered 3, after V lost 5 bases and J lost 1 base. The germline gives CDR1 MNHEY, CDR2 SVGAGI. Here the CDR3 reads CASSGLAGGTDTQYF. The CDR3 nucleotides read TGTGCCAGCAGTGGTCTAGCGGGGGGCACAGATACGCAGTATTTT.

In this sample, this clone turned up a few times. J is TRBJ2-7 and V is TRBV9; TRBD1 is a possible D gene (6 bases). The V and J ends lost 1 base and 3 bases respectively, with 14 bases between them. The CDR3 has 15 amino acids. Germline V gives CDR1 SGDLS, CDR2 YYNGEE. CDR3 DNA sequence: TGTGCCAGCAGCGTACAGACAGGTACCGACTACGAGCAGTACTTC. Protein sequence: CASSVQTGTDYEQYF.

In DNA form, the CDR3 reads TGTGCCAGCAGCTCCCCGGGGACTAGGGATTCACCCCTCCACTTT. Its protein is CASSSPGTRDSPLHF. The J gene is TRBJ1-6, the V gene TRBV7-9; tentative D call: TRBD1 (5 bases). V lost 4 bases and J 8 bases, leaving 15 bases between the germline ends. The CDR3 runs to 15 residues. CDR1 and CDR2 (germline): SEHNR, FQNEAQ (reference sequence).

Only a few counts were recorded for this clone. The rearrangement links TRBV5-1 to TRBJ1-2; the match to TRBD1 covers 9 bases. From germline, CDR1 is SGHRS and CDR2 YFSETQ. The CDR3 totals 14 residues. Losses at the gene ends were 3 bases for V and 4 bases for J; bases not matched to a gene: 4. The CDR3 DNA reads as TGCGCCAGCAGCTCTGGACAGGGGACCTATGGCTACACCTTC. This gives the protein CASSSGQGTYGYTF.